The entry below describes one T cell receptor (beta chain). A much bigger clone sits one base away, suggesting this may be a read error. This sample was taken from a study of T cells in Graves' hyperthyroidism and ophthalmopathy. This CDR3 is 16 amino acids long. In germline, CDR1 is MGHRA, CDR2 YSYEKL. The junction had 10 bases not matched to a gene; V was cut back by 0 bases and J by 5 bases. Using RNA transcripts as the source, TCR beta CDR3 regions were amplified. An initial round of RT-PCR targeting the TCR CDR3 relied on the HTBI primer set. TCRdb analysed the multiplex PCR reads with MiXCR anew, one entry per CDR3 protein. The sample has fewer than 350,000 distinct CDR3 sequences; around a sixth are singletons.

The sequenced sample consisted of blood. V is TRBV4-1 and J is TRBJ2-7, with 7 bases matching TRBD2. The TCR comes from a middle-aged woman with Graves' ophthalmopathy. CDR3 region: CASSQELAGVKDEQYF. The DNA of the CDR3 is TGCGCCAGCAGCCAAGAGCTGGCGGGAGTGAAGGACGAGCAGTACTTC.